The sample holds a few counts of the clone carrying this TCR beta chain. The antigen is not known. This sample is part of a study of T cells in Graves' hyperthyroidism and ophthalmopathy. Study outcomes and limitations: Ophthalmopathy was distinguished from stable hyperthyroidism by 13 V-J signatures. Among clonotypes expanded in thyroid above 0.001, most were also found in blood.

The CDR3 sequence is 17 residues long. The V gene lost 7 bases and the J gene lost 0 bases, with 18 bases spanning the gap. Germline CDR1 reads MNHEY; CDR2 reads SMNVEV (reference sequence). Orbital computed tomography and thyroid ultrasound, together with serum TRAb and thyroxine and clinical symptoms, were used for diagnoses. Researchers took RNA transcripts and amplified the TCR beta CDR3 regions from them. The HTBI primer set drove a first-round RT-PCR of the TCR CDR3. Via MiXCR, TCRdb re-called the multiplex PCR reads, giving one row per CDR3 protein. Of a few hundred thousand distinct CDR3 sequences listed, roughly an eighth were seen once; the top ten hold 34%.

The TCR originated in a middle-aged woman with Graves' ophthalmopathy. The chain links TRBV27 to TRBJ1-4; D possibly corresponds to TRBD1 (5 bases). The sample comprised blood. The CDR3 DNA reads TGTGCCAGCACGAGTTTGGGGCGCGCATCAACTAATGAAAAACTGTTTTTT. It encodes CASTSLGRASTNEKLFF.